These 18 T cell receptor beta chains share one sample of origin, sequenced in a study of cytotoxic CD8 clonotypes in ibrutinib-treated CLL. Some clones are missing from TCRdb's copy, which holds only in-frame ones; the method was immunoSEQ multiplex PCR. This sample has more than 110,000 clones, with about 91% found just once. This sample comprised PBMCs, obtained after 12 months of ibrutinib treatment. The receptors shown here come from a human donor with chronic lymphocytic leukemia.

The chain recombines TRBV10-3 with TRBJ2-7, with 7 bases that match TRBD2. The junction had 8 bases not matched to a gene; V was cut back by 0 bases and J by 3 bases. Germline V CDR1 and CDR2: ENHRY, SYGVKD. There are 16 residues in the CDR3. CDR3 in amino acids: CAISESGGSHYYEQYF. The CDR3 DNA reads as TGTGCCATCAGTGAGTCCGGGGGGAGCCACTACTACGAGCAGTACTTC.

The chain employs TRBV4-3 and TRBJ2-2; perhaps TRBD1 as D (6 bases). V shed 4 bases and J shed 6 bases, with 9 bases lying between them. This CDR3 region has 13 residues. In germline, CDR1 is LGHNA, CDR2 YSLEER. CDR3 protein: CASSLRGAGELFF. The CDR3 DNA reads TGCGCCAGCAGCCTCAGGGGTGCCGGGGAGCTGTTTTTT.

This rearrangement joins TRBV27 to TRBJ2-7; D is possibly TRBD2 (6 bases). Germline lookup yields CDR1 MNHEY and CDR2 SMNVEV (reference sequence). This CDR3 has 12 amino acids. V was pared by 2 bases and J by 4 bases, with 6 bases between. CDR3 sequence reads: CASSLRGYEQYF. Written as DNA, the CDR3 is TGTGCCAGCAGTTTACGGGGGTACGAGCAGTACTTC.

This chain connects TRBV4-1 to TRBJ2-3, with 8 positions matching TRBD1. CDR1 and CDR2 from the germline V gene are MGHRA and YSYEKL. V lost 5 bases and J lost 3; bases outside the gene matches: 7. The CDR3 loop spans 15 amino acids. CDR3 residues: CASSGDRGTTDTQYF. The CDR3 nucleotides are TGCGCCAGCAGCGGAGACAGGGGAACGACAGATACGCAGTATTTT.

This chain's CDR3 is CASSQGWGIEQYF. The DNA of the CDR3 is TGTGCCAGCAGCCAAGGTTGGGGGATCGAGCAGTACTTC. This chain joins TRBV4-2 and TRBJ2-7; either TRBD1 or TRBD2 may supply D (5 bases each). The CDR3 totals 13 residues. Germline values: CDR1 LGHNA, CDR2 YNFKEQ. The V end was cut by 1 base, the J end by 6 bases, with 10 bases between.

CDR3 residues: CASSYSGTSGTYEQYF. Written as DNA, the CDR3 is TGCGCCAGCAGTTATTCCGGGACTAGCGGCACCTACGAGCAGTACTTC. The V gene is TRBV5-1, the J gene TRBJ2-7, with 11 bases matching TRBD2. The CDR3 covers 16 residues. Trimming took 5 bases from V and 2 from J; bases not matched to a gene: 9. Looked up from germline, CDR1 is SGHRS and CDR2 is YFSETQ.

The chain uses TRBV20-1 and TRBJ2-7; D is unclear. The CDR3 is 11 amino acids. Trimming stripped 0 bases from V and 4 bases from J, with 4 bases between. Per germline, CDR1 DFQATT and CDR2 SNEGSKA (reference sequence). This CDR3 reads CSARDVYEQYF. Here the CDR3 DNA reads TGCAGTGCTAGAGATGTATACGAGCAGTACTTC.

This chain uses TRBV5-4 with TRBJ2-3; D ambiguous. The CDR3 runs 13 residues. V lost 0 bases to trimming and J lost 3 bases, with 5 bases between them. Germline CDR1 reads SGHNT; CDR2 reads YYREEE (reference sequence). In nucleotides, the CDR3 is TGTGCCAGCAGCTTGGACGGGACAGATACGCAGTATTTT. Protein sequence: CASSLDGTDTQYF.

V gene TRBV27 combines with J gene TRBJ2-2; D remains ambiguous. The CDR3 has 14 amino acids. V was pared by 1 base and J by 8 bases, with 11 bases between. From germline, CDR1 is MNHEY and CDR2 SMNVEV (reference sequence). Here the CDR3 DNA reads TGTGCCAGCAGTTTATTAGATGAACAGGGGGAGCTGTTTTTT. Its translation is CASSLLDEQGELFF.

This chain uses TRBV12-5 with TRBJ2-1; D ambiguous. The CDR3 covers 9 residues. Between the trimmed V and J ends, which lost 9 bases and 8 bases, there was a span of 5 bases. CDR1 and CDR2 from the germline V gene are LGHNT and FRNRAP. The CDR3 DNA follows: TGTGCTAGGGGCGATGAGCAGTTCTTC. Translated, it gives CARGDEQFF.

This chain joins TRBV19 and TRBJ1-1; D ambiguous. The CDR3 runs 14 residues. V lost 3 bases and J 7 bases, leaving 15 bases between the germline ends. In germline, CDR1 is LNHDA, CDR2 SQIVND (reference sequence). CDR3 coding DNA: TGTGCCAGTAGTATTTCGGGTATAAATGATGAAGCTTTCTTT. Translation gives CASSISGINDEAFF.

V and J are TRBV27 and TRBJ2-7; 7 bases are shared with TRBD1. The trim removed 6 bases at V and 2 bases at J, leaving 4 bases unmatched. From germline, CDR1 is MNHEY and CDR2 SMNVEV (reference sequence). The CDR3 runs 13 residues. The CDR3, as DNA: TGTGCCAGCAGGGTTCAGGGGGCCTACGAGCAGTACTTC. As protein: CASRVQGAYEQYF.

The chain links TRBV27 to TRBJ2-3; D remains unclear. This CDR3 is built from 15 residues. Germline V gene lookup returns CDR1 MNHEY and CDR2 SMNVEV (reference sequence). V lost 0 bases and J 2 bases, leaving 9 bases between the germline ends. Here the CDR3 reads CASSLSVIPTDTQYF. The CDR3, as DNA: TGTGCCAGCAGTTTATCCGTGATCCCCACAGATACGCAGTATTTT.

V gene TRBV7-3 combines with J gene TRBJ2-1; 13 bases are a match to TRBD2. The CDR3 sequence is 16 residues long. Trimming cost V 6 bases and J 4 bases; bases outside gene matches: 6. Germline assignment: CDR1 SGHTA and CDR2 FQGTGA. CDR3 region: CASSRTSGSLYNEQFF. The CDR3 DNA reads TGTGCCAGCAGTCGGACTAGCGGGAGTTTATACAATGAGCAGTTCTTC.

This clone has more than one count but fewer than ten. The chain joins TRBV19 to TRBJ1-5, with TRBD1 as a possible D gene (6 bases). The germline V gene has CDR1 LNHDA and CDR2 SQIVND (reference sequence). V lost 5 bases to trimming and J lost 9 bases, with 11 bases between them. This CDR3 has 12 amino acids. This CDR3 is CASSAQQGPQHF. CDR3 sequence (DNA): TGTGCCAGTAGTGCACAACAGGGGCCCCAGCATTTT.

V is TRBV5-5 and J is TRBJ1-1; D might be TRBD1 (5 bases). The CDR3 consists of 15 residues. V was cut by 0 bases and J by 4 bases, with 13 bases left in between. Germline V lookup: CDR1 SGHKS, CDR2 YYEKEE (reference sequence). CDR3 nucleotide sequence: TGTGCCAGCAGCTTGGCCATTACGGGGGGCACTGAAGCTTTCTTT. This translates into CASSLAITGGTEAFF.

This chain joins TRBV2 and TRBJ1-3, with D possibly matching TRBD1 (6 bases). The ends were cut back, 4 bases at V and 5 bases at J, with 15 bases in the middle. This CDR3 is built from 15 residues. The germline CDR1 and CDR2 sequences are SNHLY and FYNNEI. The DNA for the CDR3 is TGTGCCAGCAGTGTCAACCGGGACAAGAGAAACACCATATATTTT. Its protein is CASSVNRDKRNTIYF.

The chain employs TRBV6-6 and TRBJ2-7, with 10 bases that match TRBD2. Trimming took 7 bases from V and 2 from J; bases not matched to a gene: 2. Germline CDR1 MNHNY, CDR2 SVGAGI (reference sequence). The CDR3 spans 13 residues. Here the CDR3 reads CASTLAGTYEQYF. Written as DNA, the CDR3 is TGTGCCAGCACACTAGCGGGAACCTACGAGCAGTACTTC.